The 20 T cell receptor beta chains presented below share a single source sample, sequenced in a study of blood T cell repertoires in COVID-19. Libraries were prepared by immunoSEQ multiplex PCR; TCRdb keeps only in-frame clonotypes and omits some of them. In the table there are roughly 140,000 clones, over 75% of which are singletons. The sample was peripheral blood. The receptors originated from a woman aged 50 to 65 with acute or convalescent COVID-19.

CDR3 in DNA: TGTGCCACCGAAGGGGGGGCGAACACTGAAGCTTTCTTT. Translation gives CATEGGANTEAFF. J is TRBJ1-1 and V is TRBV2, with TRBD1 as a possible D gene (6 bases). There are 13 residues in the CDR3. Germline V gene sequence: CDR1 SNHLY, CDR2 FYNNEI. Trimming stripped 10 bases from V and 1 base from J, with 13 bases between.

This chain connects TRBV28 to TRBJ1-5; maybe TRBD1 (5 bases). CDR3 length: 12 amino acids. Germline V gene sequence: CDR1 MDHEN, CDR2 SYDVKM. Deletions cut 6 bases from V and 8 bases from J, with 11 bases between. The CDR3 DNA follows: TGTGCCAGCAGCCAGGGCAAGGAGCCCCAGCATTTT. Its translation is CASSQGKEPQHF.

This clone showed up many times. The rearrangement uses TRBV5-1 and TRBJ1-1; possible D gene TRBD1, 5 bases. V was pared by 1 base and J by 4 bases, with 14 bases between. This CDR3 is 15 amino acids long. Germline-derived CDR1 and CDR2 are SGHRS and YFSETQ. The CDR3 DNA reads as TGCGCCAGCAGCTTGCTGGGGGGTGCTGGCACTGAAGCTTTCTTT. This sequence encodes CASSLLGGAGTEAFF.

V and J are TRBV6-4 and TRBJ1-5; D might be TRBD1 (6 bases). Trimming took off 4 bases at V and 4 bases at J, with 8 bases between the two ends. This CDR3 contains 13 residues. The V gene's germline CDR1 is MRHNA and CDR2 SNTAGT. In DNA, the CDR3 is TGTGCCAGCAGTGTGGACAGAAATCAGCCCCAGCATTTT. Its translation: CASSVDRNQPQHF.

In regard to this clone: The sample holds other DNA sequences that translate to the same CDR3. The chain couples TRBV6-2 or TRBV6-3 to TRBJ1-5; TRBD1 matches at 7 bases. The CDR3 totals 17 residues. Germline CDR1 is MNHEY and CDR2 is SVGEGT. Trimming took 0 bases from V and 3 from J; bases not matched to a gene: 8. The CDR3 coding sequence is TGTGCCAGCAGTTACTCTGCGACAGGGTTGAACAATCAGCCCCAGCATTTT. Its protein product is CASSYSATGLNNQPQHF.

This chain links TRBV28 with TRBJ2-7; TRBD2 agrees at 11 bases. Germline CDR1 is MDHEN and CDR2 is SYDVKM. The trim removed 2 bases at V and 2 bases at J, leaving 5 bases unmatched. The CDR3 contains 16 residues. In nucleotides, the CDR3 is TGTGCCAGCAGTTTAGGAATAGCGGGGGGGCCCTACGAGCAGTACTTC. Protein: CASSLGIAGGPYEQYF.

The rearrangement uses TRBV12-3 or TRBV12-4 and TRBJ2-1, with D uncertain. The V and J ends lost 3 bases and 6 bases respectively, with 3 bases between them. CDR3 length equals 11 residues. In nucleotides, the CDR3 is TGTGCCAGCAGTTTGAGCAATGAGCAGTTCTTC. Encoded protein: CASSLSNEQFF.

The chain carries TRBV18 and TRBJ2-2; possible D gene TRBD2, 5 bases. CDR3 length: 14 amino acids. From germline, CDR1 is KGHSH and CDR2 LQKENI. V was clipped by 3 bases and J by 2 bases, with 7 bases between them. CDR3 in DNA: TGTGCCAGCTCACCGGGAGTTAACACCGGGGAGCTGTTTTTT. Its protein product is CASSPGVNTGELFF.

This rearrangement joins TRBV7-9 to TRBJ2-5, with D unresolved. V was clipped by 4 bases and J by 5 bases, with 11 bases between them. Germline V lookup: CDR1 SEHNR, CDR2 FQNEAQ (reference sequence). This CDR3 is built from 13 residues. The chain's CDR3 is CASSWKERETQYF. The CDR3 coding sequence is TGTGCCAGCAGCTGGAAAGAGAGGGAGACCCAGTACTTC. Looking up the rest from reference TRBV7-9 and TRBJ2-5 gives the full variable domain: DTGVSQNPRHKITKRGQNVTFRCDPISEHNRLYWYRQTLGQGPEFLTYFQNEAQLEKSRLLSDRFSAERPKGSFSTLEIQRTEQGDSAMYLCASSWKERETQYFGPGTRLLVL.

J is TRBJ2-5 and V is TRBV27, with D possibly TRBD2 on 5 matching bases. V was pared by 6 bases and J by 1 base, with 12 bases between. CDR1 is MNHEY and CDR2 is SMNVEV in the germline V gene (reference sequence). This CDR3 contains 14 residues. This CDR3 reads CASSELGPQETQYF. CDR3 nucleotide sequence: TGTGCCAGCAGCGAACTAGGCCCCCAAGAGACCCAGTACTTC.

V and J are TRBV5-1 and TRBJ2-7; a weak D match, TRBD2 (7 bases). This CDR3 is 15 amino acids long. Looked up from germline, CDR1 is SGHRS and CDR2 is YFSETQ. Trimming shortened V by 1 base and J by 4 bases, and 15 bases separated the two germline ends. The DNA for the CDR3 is TGCGCCAGCAGCTTGAGTGGGGGGGCGTATTACGAGCAGTACTTC. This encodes CASSLSGGAYYEQYF.

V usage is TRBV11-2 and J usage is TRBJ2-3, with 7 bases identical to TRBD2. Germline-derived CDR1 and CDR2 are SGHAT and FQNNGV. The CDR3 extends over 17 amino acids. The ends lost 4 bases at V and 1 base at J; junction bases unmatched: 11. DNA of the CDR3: TGTGCCAGCAGCTCGCCGACTAGCCCCGGAGGCACAGATACGCAGTATTTT. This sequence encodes CASSSPTSPGGTDTQYF. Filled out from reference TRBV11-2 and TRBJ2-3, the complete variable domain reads EAGVAQSPRYKIIEKRQSVAFWCNPISGHATLYWYQQILGQGPKLLIQFQNNGVVDDSQLPKDRFSAERLKGVDSTLKIQPAKLEDSAVYLCASSSPTSPGGTDTQYFGPGTRLTVL.

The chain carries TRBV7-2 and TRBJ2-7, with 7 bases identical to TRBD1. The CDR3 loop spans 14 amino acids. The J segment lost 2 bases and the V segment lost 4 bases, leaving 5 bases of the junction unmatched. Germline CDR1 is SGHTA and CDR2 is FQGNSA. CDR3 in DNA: TGTGCCAGCAGCTCCGGGACAGACCCCTACGAGCAGTACTTC. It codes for CASSSGTDPYEQYF.

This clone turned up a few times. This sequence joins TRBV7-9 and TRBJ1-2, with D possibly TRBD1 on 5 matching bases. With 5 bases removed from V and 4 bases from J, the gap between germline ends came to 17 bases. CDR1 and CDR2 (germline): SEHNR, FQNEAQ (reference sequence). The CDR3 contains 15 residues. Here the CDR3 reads CASSPTQTASYGYTF. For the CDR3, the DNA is TGTGCCAGCAGCCCAACCCAGACAGCGAGCTATGGCTACACCTTC.

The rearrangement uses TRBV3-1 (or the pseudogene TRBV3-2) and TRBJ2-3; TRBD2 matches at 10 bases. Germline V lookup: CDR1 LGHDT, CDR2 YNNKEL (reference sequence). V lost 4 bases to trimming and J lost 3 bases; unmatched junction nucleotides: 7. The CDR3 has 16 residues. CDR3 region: CASSRASGGGTDTQYF. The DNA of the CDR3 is TGTGCCAGCAGCCGAGCCAGCGGGGGGGGTACAGATACGCAGTATTTT.

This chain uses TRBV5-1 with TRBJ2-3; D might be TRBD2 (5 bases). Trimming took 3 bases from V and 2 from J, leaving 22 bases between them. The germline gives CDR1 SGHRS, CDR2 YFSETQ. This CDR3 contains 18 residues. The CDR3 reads CASSSAGGVGTLTDTQYF. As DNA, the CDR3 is TGCGCCAGCAGCTCGGCGGGTGGTGTTGGCACGCTCACAGATACGCAGTATTTT. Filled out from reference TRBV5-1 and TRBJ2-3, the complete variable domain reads KAGVTQTPRYLIKTRGQQVTLSCSPISGHRSVSWYQQTPGQGLQFLFEYFSETQRNKGNFPGRFSGRQFSNSRSEMNVSTLELGDSALYLCASSSAGGVGTLTDTQYFGPGTRLTVL.

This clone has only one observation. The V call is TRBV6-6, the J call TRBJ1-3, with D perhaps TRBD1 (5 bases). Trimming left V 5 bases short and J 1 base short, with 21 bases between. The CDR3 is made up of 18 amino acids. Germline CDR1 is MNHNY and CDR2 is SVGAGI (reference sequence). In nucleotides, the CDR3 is TGTGCCAGCAGTCCCCTAGGGAGGCATGGGGGGTCTGGAAACACCATATATTTT. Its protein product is CASSPLGRHGGSGNTIYF.

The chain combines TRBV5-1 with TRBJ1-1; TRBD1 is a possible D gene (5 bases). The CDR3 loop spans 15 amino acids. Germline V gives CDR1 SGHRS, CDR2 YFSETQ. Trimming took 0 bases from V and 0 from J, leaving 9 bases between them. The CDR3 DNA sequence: TGCGCCAGCAGCTTGGTGGCGGGGGTGAACACTGAAGCTTTCTTT. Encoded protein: CASSLVAGVNTEAFF.

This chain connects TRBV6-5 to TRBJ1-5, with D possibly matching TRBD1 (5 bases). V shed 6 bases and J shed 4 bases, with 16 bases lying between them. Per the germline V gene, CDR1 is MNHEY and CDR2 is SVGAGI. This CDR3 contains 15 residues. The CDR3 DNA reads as TGTGCCAGCAGGCCGACGGTCGGGGGGAATCAGCCCCAGCATTTT. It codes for CASRPTVGGNQPQHF.

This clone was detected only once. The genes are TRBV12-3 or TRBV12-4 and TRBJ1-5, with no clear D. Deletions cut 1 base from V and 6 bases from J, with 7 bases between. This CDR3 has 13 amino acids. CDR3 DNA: TGTGCCAGCAGTTTAGGGAGGGCTCAGCCCCAGCATTTT. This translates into CASSLGRAQPQHF.